Following are 20 T cell receptor beta chains from one sample sequenced in a study of neurological immune-mediated disorders. Stated time point: longitudinal time-point 1 (baseline). TCRdb recomputed calls from the 5' RACE reads with MiXCR, one row per CDR3 protein. The table shows tens of thousands of distinct CDR3 sequences, with over 8.5% occurring only once. Material: PBMCs. The receptors were sampled from a male donor with HTLV-1-associated myelopathy (HAM/TSP).

Comment on this clonotype: One base away lies a much larger clone, so this may be a sequencing read error. The chain is built from TRBV14 and TRBJ2-7, with unresolved D. CDR3 length equals 13 residues. Germline V lookup: CDR1 SGHDN, CDR2 FVKESK. CDR3 bases: TGTGCCGGCAGCCAAGCTTGGTCCTACGAGCAGTACTTC. Its translation is CAGSQAWSYEQYF.

The genes are TRBV3-1 and TRBJ1-6; no clear D. The CDR3 consists of 14 residues. Germline V gene lookup returns CDR1 LGHDT and CDR2 YNNKEL (reference sequence). V gave up 5 bases and J gave up 4 bases, with 9 bases separating them. CDR3 coding DNA: TGTGCCAGCAGCGAGGCCGCTTATAATTCACCCCTCCACTTT. The encoded protein is CASSEAAYNSPLHF.

This clonotype came up many times. The rearrangement joins TRBV28 to TRBJ2-1; 8 bases are shared with TRBD1. CDR1 is MDHEN and CDR2 is SYDVKM in the germline V gene. The V and J ends lost 7 bases and 8 bases, in that order; junction bases with no gene match: 10. The CDR3 totals 14 residues. The CDR3 sequence is CASNDGQGRDEQFF. CDR3 sequence (DNA): TGTGCCAGCAACGACGGACAGGGTAGGGATGAGCAGTTCTTC.

This clonotype was detected many times. V is TRBV2 and J is TRBJ2-1, with TRBD2 identical over 15 bases. CDR3 size: 15 residues. Germline trimming cut 9 bases from V and 9 bases from J; bases unmatched to any gene: 9. CDR1 is SNHLY and CDR2 is FYNNEI in the germline V gene. The DNA for the CDR3 is TGTGCCAGGGGACTAGCGGGGGGCGGTGGTCGTGAGCAGTTCTTC. It codes for CARGLAGGGGREQFF.

Regarding this clonotype: A junction end diverges from the germline sequence, so it may reflect a read error. V gene TRBV7-2 combines with J gene TRBJ1-4; TRBD1 matches 10 bases. Germline V lookup: CDR1 SGHTA, CDR2 FQGNSA. CDR3 size: 14 residues. Written as DNA, the CDR3 is TGTGCCAACAGTTTGGACAGGGGGAATGAAAAACAGTTTTTT. Protein sequence: CANSLDRGNEKQFF.

This clonotype was picked up many times. The chain links TRBV6-6 to TRBJ2-5, with 8 bases identical to TRBD2. This CDR3 spans 14 amino acids. J lost 1 base, V lost 6 bases, and 4 bases had no gene match. Germline-derived CDR1 and CDR2 are MNHNY and SVGAGI (reference sequence). The CDR3 sequence is CASRGSGVQETQYF. For the CDR3, the DNA is TGTGCCAGCAGGGGTAGCGGGGTCCAAGAGACCCAGTACTTC.

The V gene is TRBV28, the J gene TRBJ1-6; no firm D call. Germline-derived CDR1 and CDR2 are MDHEN and SYDVKM. Deletions cut 2 bases from V and 8 bases from J, with 16 bases between. This CDR3 is built from 16 residues. The CDR3 loop reads CASSLRTMVLDSPLHF. For the CDR3, the DNA is TGTGCCAGCAGTTTAAGGACCATGGTCTTGGATTCACCCCTCCACTTT.

This clonotype has at least ten counts. The genes are TRBV7-8 and TRBJ2-4; D not certain. The CDR3 is made up of 18 amino acids. CDR1 is SGHVS and CDR2 is FQNEAQ in the germline V gene. Trimming stripped 1 base from V and 0 bases from J, with 16 bases between. CDR3 DNA sequence: TGTGCCAGCAGCTTAGGTGGTGGGATAGCCCTAGCCAAAAACATTCAGTACTTC. Translation gives CASSLGGGIALAKNIQYF.

This clonotype was seen many times. The V gene is TRBV5-1, the J gene TRBJ1-3, with D hard to call. V shed 4 bases and J shed 3 bases, with 2 bases lying between them. CDR1 and CDR2 (germline): SGHRS, YFSETQ. The CDR3 covers 11 residues. For the CDR3, the DNA is TGCGCCAGCAGCGATGGAAACACCATATATTTT. It yields the protein CASSDGNTIYF.

This clonotype was seen more than once but under ten times. The V call is TRBV20-1, the J call TRBJ2-7, with 10 positions matching TRBD1. Unmatched junction bases numbered 10, after V lost 5 bases and J lost 9 bases. This CDR3 comprises 13 residues. Germline-derived CDR1 and CDR2 are DFQATT and SNEGSKA (reference sequence). For the CDR3, the DNA is TGCAGTGCTGAGGGGACAGGGGTAGGGGTGCAGTACTTC. This gives the protein CSAEGTGVGVQYF.

This clonotype was recorded at least ten times. The rearrangement joins TRBV5-1 to TRBJ2-3; 12 positions match TRBD2. The V gene's germline CDR1 is SGHRS and CDR2 YFSETQ. The CDR3 is 17 amino acids. The V and J ends lost 2 bases and 3 bases, in that order; junction bases with no gene match: 7. This CDR3 is CASSLGPSGGATDTQYF. The CDR3 DNA follows: TGCGCCAGCAGCTTAGGGCCTAGCGGGGGGGCTACAGATACGCAGTATTTT. The full variable domain, with the rest looked up from reference TRBV5-1 and TRBJ2-3, is KAGVTQTPRYLIKTRGQQVTLSCSPISGHRSVSWYQQTPGQGLQFLFEYFSETQRNKGNFPGRFSGRQFSNSRSEMNVSTLELGDSALYLCASSLGPSGGATDTQYFGPGTRLTVL.

The chain joins TRBV18 to TRBJ2-7; no clear D. Germline CDR1 reads KGHSH; CDR2 reads LQKENI. With 0 bases removed from V and 0 bases from J, the gap between germline ends came to 6 bases. The CDR3 extends over 14 amino acids. CDR3 sequence reads: CASSPPTASYEQYF. CDR3 DNA: TGTGCCAGCTCACCACCGACGGCCTCCTACGAGCAGTACTTC.

Of note for this clonotype: This may come from a read error, since a much larger clone is one base off. In nucleotides, the CDR3 is TGCGCCTGCAGCTCCGGGACAGCCTCCTACGAGCAGTACTTC. Residues: CACSSGTASYEQYF. The V call is TRBV5-1, the J call TRBJ2-7, with 7 bases lining up with TRBD1. The CDR3 is 14 residues long. The V gene's germline CDR1 is SGHRS and CDR2 YFSETQ. Using reference TRBV5-1 and TRBJ2-7 for the parts outside the CDR3, the full variable domain is KAGVTQTPRYLIKTRGQQVTLSCSPISGHRSVSWYQQTPGQGLQFLFEYFSETQRNKGNFPGRFSGRQFSNSRSEMNVSTLELGDSALYLCACSSGTASYEQYFGPGTRLTVT.

Ten or more counts support this clonotype. The rearrangement links TRBV5-1 to TRBJ2-3, with 8 bases identical to TRBD2. Germline assignment: CDR1 SGHRS and CDR2 YFSETQ. V shed 4 bases, J shed 6 bases, and the junction held 10 bases outside the gene matches. CDR3 size: 15 residues. CDR3 coding DNA: TGCGCCAGCAGCATGGGACTAGGCGTTGATGATACGCAGTATTTT. It specifies CASSMGLGVDDTQYF.

This clonotype was seen at least ten times. V and J are TRBV5-1 and TRBJ1-1, with D possibly matching TRBD1 (6 bases). Trimming removed 0 bases at V and 5 bases at J, with 11 bases between. CDR1 and CDR2 from the germline V gene are SGHRS and YFSETQ. The CDR3 is 14 amino acids. CDR3 loop: CASSLAGTSTEAFF. The DNA of the CDR3 is TGCGCCAGCAGCTTGGCGGGGACAAGTACTGAAGCTTTCTTT.

This clonotype was seen at least ten times. The chain employs TRBV7-2 and TRBJ1-1; D is perhaps TRBD1 (5 bases). Trimming pared 3 bases from V and 7 bases from J, leaving 12 bases between. The germline V gene has CDR1 SGHTA and CDR2 FQGNSA. The CDR3 consists of 13 residues. The CDR3 region has the DNA TGTGCCAGCAGCTTCCCCAGGGTTGGTGAAGCTTTCTTT. Amino acid sequence: CASSFPRVGEAFF.

Many counts were recorded for this clonotype. The chain combines TRBV19 with TRBJ1-5, with D possibly TRBD1 on 5 matching bases. This CDR3 contains 15 residues. The germline CDR1 and CDR2 sequences are LNHDA and SQIVND (reference sequence). V was clipped by 3 bases and J by 0 bases, with 9 bases between them. As DNA, the CDR3 is TGTGCCAGTAGTATGGGACGGTATAGCAATCAGCCCCAGCATTTT. It is translated as CASSMGRYSNQPQHF.

This clonotype occurred many times. The chain couples TRBV11-2 to TRBJ2-4; no definite D call. The CDR3 totals 14 residues. V lost 0 bases to trimming and J lost 7 bases, with 10 bases between them. Germline V lookup: CDR1 SGHAT, CDR2 FQNNGV. This CDR3 is CASSLDRWKNIQYF. In DNA form, the CDR3 reads TGTGCCAGCAGCTTAGATCGATGGAAGAACATTCAGTACTTC. Looking up the rest from reference TRBV11-2 and TRBJ2-4 gives the full variable domain: EAGVAQSPRYKIIEKRQSVAFWCNPISGHATLYWYQQILGQGPKLLIQFQNNGVVDDSQLPKDRFSAERLKGVDSTLKIQPAKLEDSAVYLCASSLDRWKNIQYFGAGTRLSVL.

This clonotype was seen ten or more times. The CDR3 is CAWRRQANTEAFF. DNA for the CDR3: TGTGCCTGGAGAAGACAGGCGAACACTGAAGCTTTCTTT. V is TRBV30 and J is TRBJ1-1, with D possibly being TRBD1 (6 bases). The length of the CDR3 is 13 residues. Trimming took 3 bases from V and 1 from J, leaving 9 bases between them. The germline gives CDR1 GTSNPN, CDR2 SVGIG (reference sequence).

Concerning this clonotype: A much more abundant neighbour one base away suggests this may be a read error. V usage is TRBV11-2 and J usage is TRBJ1-1; D is undetermined. The CDR3 consists of 11 residues. V lost 6 bases, J lost 4 bases, and 6 bases lay in between. From germline, CDR1 is SGHAT and CDR2 FQNNGV. Here the CDR3 DNA reads TGTGCCAGCAGTTATACCACTGAAGCTTTCTTT. Translated: CASSYTTEAFF.